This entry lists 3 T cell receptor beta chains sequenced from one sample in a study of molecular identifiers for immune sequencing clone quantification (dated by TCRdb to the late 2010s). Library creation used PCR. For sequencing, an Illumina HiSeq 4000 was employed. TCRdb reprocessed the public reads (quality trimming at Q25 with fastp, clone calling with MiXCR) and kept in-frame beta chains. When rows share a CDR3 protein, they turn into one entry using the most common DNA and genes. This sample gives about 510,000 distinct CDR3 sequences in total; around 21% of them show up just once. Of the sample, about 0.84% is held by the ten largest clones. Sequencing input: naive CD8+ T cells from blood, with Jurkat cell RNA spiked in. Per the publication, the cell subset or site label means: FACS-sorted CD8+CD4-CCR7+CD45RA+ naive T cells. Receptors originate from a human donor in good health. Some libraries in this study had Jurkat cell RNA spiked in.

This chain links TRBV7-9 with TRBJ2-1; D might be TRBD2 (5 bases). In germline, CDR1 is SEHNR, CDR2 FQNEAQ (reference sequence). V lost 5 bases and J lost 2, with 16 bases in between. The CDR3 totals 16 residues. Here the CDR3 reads CASSQVGGYAYNEQFF. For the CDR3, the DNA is TGTGCCAGCAGCCAGGTGGGCGGGTACGCCTACAATGAGCAGTTCTTC.

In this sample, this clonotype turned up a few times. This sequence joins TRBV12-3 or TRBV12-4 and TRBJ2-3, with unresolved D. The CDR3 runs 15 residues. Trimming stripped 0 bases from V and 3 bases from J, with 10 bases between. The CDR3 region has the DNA TGTGCCAGCAGTTTAGCGTCGCAGTTAACAGATACGCAGTATTTT. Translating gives CASSLASQLTDTQYF.

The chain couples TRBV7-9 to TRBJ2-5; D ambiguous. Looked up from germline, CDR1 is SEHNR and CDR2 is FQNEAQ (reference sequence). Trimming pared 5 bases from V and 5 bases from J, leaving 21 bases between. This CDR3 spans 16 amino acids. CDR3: CASSATTMVYWETQYF. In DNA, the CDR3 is TGTGCCAGCAGCGCGACAACAATGGTTTATTGGGAGACCCAGTACTTC.